This is a list of T cell receptor beta chains from one sample in a study of OX40 agonist ivuxolimab in advanced cancers. The repertoire was sequenced with immunoSEQ multiplex PCR; TCRdb's copy has only in-frame clones and lacks some. The sample yields about 80,000 clones, approximately 88% seen once. The source material was CD4+ or CD8+ T cells sorted from blood, sampled in a trial of the OX40 agonist ivuxolimab. These receptors were taken from an adult with an advanced solid tumor such as melanoma, head and neck, liver or kidney cancer. Each CDR3 is given with its conserved first and last residue. D genes are given only for firm matches. Clone size appears in some rows only: once, few, many, or a class for an expanded clone.

J gene	clone size	D gene	V gene	CDR3 DNA	CDR3 protein
TRBJ1-3	NA	NA	TRBV5-1	TGCGCCAGCAGCTTGGTAACAGGCTCTGGAAACACCATATATTTT	CASSLVTGSGNTIYF
TRBJ2-7	NA	TRBD1	TRBV9	TGTGCCAGCAGCTTGAGACAGGGGGGTATTTACGAGCAGTACTTC	CASSLRQGGIYEQYF
TRBJ2-7	few	NA	TRBV5-1	TGCGCCAGCAGCCTCCAGGACAGTCCACCGCACTTC	CASSLQDSPPHF
TRBJ2-7	NA	TRBD2	TRBV4-1	TGCGCCAGCAGCCAAGAGTCCGCGGGAGGACTTTACGAGCAGTACTTC	CASSQESAGGLYEQYF
TRBJ2-7	NA	NA	TRBV11-3	TGTGCCAGCAGCGCAAGGGGGTACGAGCAGTACTTC	CASSARGYEQYF
TRBJ1-1	NA	NA	TRBV4-1	TGCGCCAGCAGCCAAGATGGGAATATGAACACTGAAGCTTTCTTT	CASSQDGNMNTEAFF
TRBJ2-7	NA	TRBD2	TRBV19	TGTGCCAGTAGTCCTATTTGGACTAGCGGGAACTACGAGCAGTACTTC	CASSPIWTSGNYEQYF
TRBJ1-3	NA	TRBD1	TRBV2	TGTGCCAGCAGCGAAAGGACAGGTGGAAACACCATATATTTT	CASSERTGGNTIYF
TRBJ2-1	NA	TRBD2	TRBV7-9	TGTGCCAGCAGCTCTCGGACTAGTCATAGGGCTTATTACAATGAGCAGTTCTTC	CASSSRTSHRAYYNEQFF
TRBJ2-1	NA	NA	TRBV28	TGTGCCAGCAGTTCCCGGGACACCTACAATGAGCAGTTCTTC	CASSSRDTYNEQFF
TRBJ2-2	few	NA	TRBV29-1	TGCAGCGTAAGAACCGACAGCGCGATCACCGGGGAGCTGTTTTTT	CSVRTDSAITGELFF
TRBJ1-6	NA	NA	TRBV28	TGTGCCAGCACGTTGAGCTCCTATAATTCACCCCTCCACTTT	CASTLSSYNSPLHF
TRBJ2-7	NA	TRBD2	TRBV7-3	TGTGCCAGCAGCTTACTAGCGGGGATGGGGCAGTACTTC	CASSLLAGMGQYF
TRBJ2-1	NA	TRBD2	TRBV9	TGTGCCAGCAGCCCTACAACCCCGGGACTACGGAGGAATGAGCAGTTCTTC	CASSPTTPGLRRNEQFF
TRBJ2-1	few	NA	TRBV27	TGTGCCAGCAGTTTAGAGGGAGGACCTTACAATGAGCAGTTCTTC	CASSLEGGPYNEQFF
TRBJ2-3	NA	NA	TRBV28	TGTGCCAGCAGATCACGGGCAGATACGCAGTATTTT	CASRSRADTQYF